These 8 T cell receptor beta chains originate from one sample sequenced in a study of blood T cell repertoires in COVID-19. Produced via immunoSEQ multiplex PCR; TCRdb's table is partial and in-frame only. The repertoire has approximately 170,000 clones, 65% to 85% of them found once; the top ten carry roughly 18%. The specimen was peripheral blood. The receptors derive from a woman in her seventies who had recovered from COVID-19.

V usage is TRBV4-3 and J usage is TRBJ2-3; weak D call: TRBD2 (5 bases). Germline values: CDR1 LGHNA, CDR2 YSLEER. The CDR3 length is 16 residues. The V gene lost 3 bases and the J gene lost 1 base, with 14 bases spanning the gap. The DNA of the CDR3 is TGCGCCAGCAGCCAGGGAGCGGATTGGGGCACAGATACGCAGTATTTT. Translating it yields CASSQGADWGTDTQYF.

V usage is TRBV9 and J usage is TRBJ2-5, with D hard to call. The ends were cut back, 0 bases at V and 5 bases at J, with 14 bases in the middle. Per the germline V gene, CDR1 is SGDLS and CDR2 is YYNGEE. CDR3 length equals 15 residues. Written as DNA, the CDR3 is TGTGCCAGCAGCGTAGGGGTCACGACCGGGGAGACCCAGTACTTC. It codes for CASSVGVTTGETQYF.

This rearrangement joins TRBV18 to TRBJ2-4; D is possibly TRBD1 (6 bases). The V gene lost 0 bases and the J gene lost 7 bases, with 13 bases spanning the gap. From germline, CDR1 is KGHSH and CDR2 LQKENI. The CDR3 consists of 15 residues. The CDR3 nucleotides read TGTGCCAGCTCACCACCTTCAGGGGCGGGTAACATTCAGTACTTC. It yields the protein CASSPPSGAGNIQYF.

The chain links TRBV25-1 to TRBJ1-2, with D perhaps TRBD1 (6 bases). From germline, CDR1 is MGHDK and CDR2 SYGVNS. V lost 6 bases and J lost 0, with 17 bases in between. The CDR3 totals 16 residues. The CDR3 coding sequence is TGTGCCAGCAGCCTGGGCCAGGGGTTAGCTAACTATGGCTACACCTTC. It translates to CASSLGQGLANYGYTF.

This rearrangement joins TRBV10-3 to TRBJ2-3; 11 bases agree with TRBD2. Trimming at V came to 3 bases and at J to 4 bases, leaving 6 bases not matched to a gene. The CDR3 contains 16 residues. CDR1 is ENHRY and CDR2 is SYGVKD in the germline V gene. In DNA, the CDR3 is TGTGCCATCAGTGATGGTAGCGGGGGGGCGGCAGATACGCAGTATTTT. Translating it yields CAISDGSGGAADTQYF.

The chain joins TRBV3-1 (or the pseudogene TRBV3-2) to TRBJ1-2; 10 bases align to TRBD1. The germline V gene encodes CDR1 LGHDT and CDR2 YNNKEL (reference sequence). J gave up 4 bases and V 4 bases, and 3 bases lay outside the gene matches. The CDR3 sequence is 14 residues long. The CDR3 reads CASSPGTGAYGYTF. The CDR3 DNA sequence: TGTGCCAGCAGCCCCGGGACAGGGGCCTATGGCTACACCTTC.

The rearrangement joins TRBV4-3 to TRBJ1-4; possibly TRBD1 for D (5 bases). Germline CDR1 reads LGHNA; CDR2 reads YSLEER. Trimming pared 1 base from V and 3 bases from J, leaving 18 bases between. CDR3 size: 18 residues. The CDR3 nucleotides are TGCGCCAGCAGCCAAGGGGCCGGGGGTTGGTTGGCTAATGAAAAACTGTTTTTT. It codes for CASSQGAGGWLANEKLFF.

The DNA of the CDR3 is TGTGCCAGCAGTTACGACAGAAATCAGCCCCAGCATTTT. Translated: CASSYDRNQPQHF. This chain joins TRBV6-5 and TRBJ1-5, with D tentatively TRBD1 (5 bases). CDR1 is MNHEY and CDR2 is SVGAGI in the germline V gene. Trimming removed 2 bases from V and 4 bases from J, with 6 bases in between. CDR3 length: 13 residues.